Presented here are 14 T cell receptor beta chains from one specimen sequenced in a study of vaccination and CD4 T cells after COVID-19. These TCRs' antigens remain unknown. Cultured CD4+ T cell DNA underwent sequencing with the Oncomine TCR Beta short-read assay. TCRdb passed the PCR reads through MiXCR, listing each CDR3 protein once. Of some 13,000 distinct CDR3 sequences in the sample, 25% to 30% were seen once. Noted treatment: approximately nine-day PBMC culture with coronavirus spike peptide pools or control peptides (ViraFEST assay). The sample comprised CD4+ T cells from blood, cultured in vitro. The source of these receptors is a human donor who had recovered from COVID-19.

This clonotype was observed a handful of times. The chain combines TRBV5-1 with TRBJ2-5, with D perhaps given as TRBD1 or TRBD2 (5 bases each). Trimming stripped 0 bases from V and 1 base from J, with 10 bases between. This CDR3 region has 15 residues. Per the germline V gene, CDR1 is SGHRS and CDR2 is YFSETQ. In DNA, the CDR3 is TGCGCCAGCAGCTTGGACGGTGGGGGCCAAGAGACCCAGTACTTC. Protein sequence: CASSLDGGGQETQYF. The whole variable domain, filled in from reference TRBV5-1 and TRBJ2-5, reads KAGVTQTPRYLIKTRGQQVTLSCSPISGHRSVSWYQQTPGQGLQFLFEYFSETQRNKGNFPGRFSGRQFSNSRSEMNVSTLELGDSALYLCASSLDGGGQETQYFGPGTRLLVL.

This clonotype was observed a few times. The rearrangement links TRBV30 to TRBJ2-7; 9 bases agree with TRBD1. The V gene's germline CDR1 is GTSNPN and CDR2 SVGIG (reference sequence). J was trimmed by 3 bases and V by 1 base; bases with no gene match: 1. The CDR3 length is 13 residues. CDR3 region: CAWSDRGLYEQYF. CDR3 nucleotides: TGTGCCTGGAGTGACAGGGGGCTCTACGAGCAGTACTTC.

This clonotype was observed a single time. V and J are TRBV29-1 and TRBJ1-1; D might be TRBD1 (6 bases). V was cut by 7 bases and J by 1 base, with 10 bases left in between. Germline V CDR1 and CDR2: SQVTM, ANQGSEA. This CDR3 has 12 residues. In DNA, the CDR3 is TGCAGCGCCGGAGGGGGGAACACTGAAGCTTTCTTT. Residues: CSAGGGNTEAFF.

This chain links TRBV10-2 with TRBJ2-5; 7 nucleotides align to TRBD2. CDR1 is WSHSY and CDR2 is SAAADI in the germline V gene. The length of the CDR3 is 15 residues. J was trimmed by 4 bases and V by 6 bases; bases with no gene match: 11. CDR3 protein: CASRAPGRGVETQYF. The CDR3, as DNA: TGCGCCAGCAGAGCCCCGGGACGGGGGGTAGAGACCCAGTACTTC.

The V gene is TRBV12-3 or TRBV12-4, the J gene TRBJ2-5; TRBD1 aligns across 9 bases. After removal of 6 bases from V and 5 bases from J, the junction contained 13 bases not matched to a gene. The CDR3 has 16 amino acids. The DNA for the CDR3 is TGTGCCAGCAGGGACAGGGGACCGGGTAAAGGGGAGACCCAGTACTTC. This sequence encodes CASRDRGPGKGETQYF.

The CDR3 nucleotides are TGTGCCAGCAGCCTCGAACTGAACTATGGCTACACCTTC. Translation: CASSLELNYGYTF. V usage is TRBV7-9 and J usage is TRBJ1-2; the D is unclear. Germline V gene sequence: CDR1 SEHNR, CDR2 FQNEAQ (reference sequence). This CDR3 spans 13 amino acids. V lost 5 bases to trimming and J lost 2 bases, with 9 bases between them.

This chain uses TRBV9 with TRBJ2-2; D remains unclear. V dropped 1 base and J dropped 5 bases, with 12 bases sitting between them. The CDR3 spans 15 residues. Germline assignment: CDR1 SGDLS and CDR2 YYNGEE. The CDR3 protein is CASSVPSPGTGELFF. CDR3 in DNA: TGTGCCAGCAGCGTACCCTCCCCCGGTACCGGGGAGCTGTTTTTT.

This clonotype showed up just a few times. V is TRBV24-1 and J is TRBJ1-4; 10 nucleotides align to TRBD1. This CDR3 spans 17 amino acids. The germline V gene encodes CDR1 KGHDR and CDR2 SFDVKD. V gave up 1 base and J gave up 8 bases; unmatched junction bases: 9. CDR3 coding DNA: TGTGCCACCAGTGATTTTTTGACAGGGGGCGATTGGGAAAAACTGTTTTTT. Amino acid sequence: CATSDFLTGGDWEKLFF.

This clonotype has just a few counts. The CDR3 DNA follows: TGTGCCAGCAGTTCCCCAGGAGTTTATGGCTACACCTTC. Its translation: CASSSPGVYGYTF. This chain uses TRBV12-3 or TRBV12-4 with TRBJ1-2; D not resolved. With 4 bases removed from V and 5 bases from J, the gap between germline ends came to 11 bases. CDR3 size: 13 residues.

The chain couples TRBV6-5 to TRBJ2-7; 11 nucleotides align to TRBD1. Trimming at V came to 3 bases and at J to 6 bases, leaving 4 bases not matched to a gene. CDR1 is MNHEY, CDR2 SVGAGI, per germline. The CDR3 runs to 14 residues. CDR3 in amino acids: CASSYGGTGGEQYF. The DNA for the CDR3 is TGTGCCAGCAGTTATGGGGGGACAGGGGGCGAGCAGTACTTC.

This clonotype occurred a few times. This chain links TRBV6-1 with TRBJ1-6, with 9 bases lining up with TRBD1. The junction had 12 bases not matched to a gene; V was cut back by 5 bases and J by 7 bases. Germline CDR1 and CDR2: MNHNS and SASEGT. This CDR3 is 17 amino acids long. The CDR3 reads CASSHLPATGGNSPLHF. The CDR3 DNA sequence: TGTGCCAGCAGTCACCTCCCCGCGACAGGGGGAAATTCACCCCTCCACTTT.

This clonotype was seen only a few times. The chain links TRBV29-1 to TRBJ1-2, with D possibly matching TRBD1 (5 bases). CDR3 length: 12 residues. CDR1 is SQVTM, CDR2 ANQGSEA, per germline. V lost 7 bases and J lost 2, with 11 bases in between. The CDR3 protein is CSAGDSNYGYTF. For the CDR3, the DNA is TGCAGCGCGGGAGACAGCAACTATGGCTACACCTTC. The full variable domain, with the rest looked up from reference TRBV29-1 and TRBJ1-2, is SAVISQKPSRDICQRGTSLTIQCQVDSQVTMMFWYRQQPGQSLTLIATANQGSEATYESGFVIDKFPISRPNLTFSTLTVSNMSPEDSSIYLCSAGDSNYGYTFGSGTRLTVV.

In regard to this clonotype: Its ends do not fully match the called genes, so a read error is possible. This sequence joins TRBV20-1 and TRBJ1-6, with D perhaps TRBD1 (6 bases). This CDR3 comprises 16 residues. Germline-derived CDR1 and CDR2 are DFQATT and SNEGSKA (reference sequence). The CDR3 bases are TGCAGTGCTGGAGATACAGGGAATACCTATAATTCACCCCTCCACTTT. Residues: CSAGDTGNTYNSPLHF.

This clonotype was picked up a small number of times. This rearrangement joins TRBV12-3 or TRBV12-4 to TRBJ2-5, with D perhaps matching TRBD1 or TRBD2 (5 bases each). CDR3 size: 13 residues. The V end was cut by 7 bases, the J end by 5 bases, with 14 bases between. CDR3 coding DNA: TGTGCCAGCACCGAGGGGTTTAGGGAGACCCAGTACTTC. This encodes CASTEGFRETQYF.